This entry lists 20 T cell receptor beta chains sequenced from one sample in a study of vaccination effects on CD4 cells after COVID-19. Once cultured for about 9 days, the cells underwent separation to obtain CD4+ T cells. These TCRs' antigens remain unknown. Here immunoSEQ multiplex PCR was the method, and the copy in TCRdb shows in-frame clones only, minus some. This table has 45,000 to 60,000 clones, roughly 76% appearing once. The source material was CD4+ T cells from PBMCs cultured without peptide, sampled before COVID-19 vaccination. The receptors originated from a human donor who had a prior SARS-CoV-2 infection.

The chain combines TRBV7-3 with TRBJ2-1; D is undetermined. The CDR3 is 16 residues long. The ends were cut back, 0 bases at V and 0 bases at J, with 9 bases in the middle. Germline assignment: CDR1 SGHTA and CDR2 FQGTGA. The CDR3 region has the DNA TGTGCCAGCAGCTTAACTGTGTCACCCTCCTACAATGAGCAGTTCTTC. This encodes CASSLTVSPSYNEQFF.

The J gene is TRBJ1-4, the V gene TRBV25-1, with TRBD1 matching over 8 bases. With V trimmed by 1 base and J by 6 bases, 4 bases remained unmatched. The length of the CDR3 is 15 residues. Germline V lookup: CDR1 MGHDK, CDR2 SYGVNS. The CDR3 bases are TGTGCCAGCAGTGAATCCCAGGGGGCTGATGAAAAACTGTTTTTT. Residues: CASSESQGADEKLFF.

The gene calls are TRBV9 and TRBJ2-1, with unresolved D. This CDR3 is built from 12 residues. V was clipped by 5 bases and J by 9 bases, with 12 bases between them. Germline V gene lookup returns CDR1 SGDLS and CDR2 YYNGEE. CDR3 residues: CASSFEFGEQFF. DNA of the CDR3: TGTGCCAGCAGTTTTGAGTTTGGTGAGCAGTTCTTC.

This rearrangement joins TRBV5-1 to TRBJ2-3; D unresolved. The germline CDR1 and CDR2 sequences are SGHRS and YFSETQ. Trimming removed 0 bases at V and 4 bases at J, with 15 bases between. The CDR3 is 16 amino acids. The CDR3 here is CASSLGLHRPADTQYF. The DNA for the CDR3 is TGCGCCAGCAGCTTGGGGTTACACCGCCCGGCAGATACGCAGTATTTT.

This clone was counted only a few times. The rearrangement joins TRBV5-4 to TRBJ1-2; 10 nucleotides agree with TRBD1. The CDR3 contains 16 residues. Per the germline V gene, CDR1 is SGHNT and CDR2 is YYREEE (reference sequence). V dropped 4 bases and J dropped 2; count of bases not matched to a gene: 8. This CDR3 is CASSPTGGDLNYGYTF. CDR3 nucleotide sequence: TGTGCCAGCAGCCCGACAGGGGGCGACCTCAACTATGGCTACACCTTC. Full variable domain (rest looked up from reference TRBV5-4 and TRBJ1-2): ETGVTQSPTHLIKTRGQQVTLRCSSQSGHNTVSWYQQALGQGPQFIFQYYREEENGRGNFPPRFSGLQFPNYSSELNVNALELDDSALYLCASSPTGGDLNYGYTFGSGTRLTVV.

This clone was observed a handful of times. The J gene is TRBJ2-3, the V gene TRBV5-1; TRBD1 matches 9 bases. The CDR3 has 14 residues. The ends lost 4 bases at V and 5 bases at J; junction bases unmatched: 5. Germline V gene data show CDR1 as SGHRS and CDR2 as YFSETQ. CDR3 region: CASSPGTGQDTQYF. CDR3 coding DNA: TGCGCCAGCAGCCCAGGGACAGGGCAAGATACGCAGTATTTT.

V is TRBV7-2 and J is TRBJ2-5; D remains unclear. V lost 4 bases, J lost 1 base, and 7 bases lay in between. CDR1 and CDR2 from the germline V gene are SGHTA and FQGNSA. The CDR3 has 13 amino acids. The DNA of the CDR3 is TGTGCCAGCAGCTGGGGTTTCCAAGAGACCCAGTACTTC. Residues: CASSWGFQETQYF.

V is TRBV18 and J is TRBJ2-6; D is undetermined. The V end lost 6 bases, the J end lost 1 base, and 13 bases lay between the germline ends. Germline V gives CDR1 KGHSH, CDR2 LQKENI. CDR3 size: 16 residues. The DNA of the CDR3 is TGTGCCAGCTCGCGAACCTTGGGGTCTGGGGCCAACGTCCTGACTTTC. Protein sequence: CASSRTLGSGANVLTF.

The chain couples TRBV7-9 to TRBJ2-3; a weak D match, TRBD1 (5 bases). The V and J ends lost 1 base and 3 bases respectively, with 11 bases between them. The CDR3 length is 15 residues. The germline V gene has CDR1 SEHNR and CDR2 FQNEAQ (reference sequence). CDR3 sequence: CASSLVGRTTDTQYF. CDR3 DNA sequence: TGTGCCAGCAGCTTAGTTGGTCGGACAACAGATACGCAGTATTTT.

The chain joins TRBV7-3 to TRBJ2-3; D might be TRBD2 (7 bases). Germline values: CDR1 SGHTA, CDR2 FQGTGA. V was trimmed by 1 base and J by 6 bases, leaving 11 bases between them. There are 14 residues in the CDR3. The CDR3 loop reads CASSLMGRGDTQYF. The CDR3, as DNA: TGTGCCAGCAGCTTAATGGGGAGGGGGGATACGCAGTATTTT.

The rearrangement uses TRBV2 and TRBJ2-5; the D is unclear. The V end lost 7 bases, the J end lost 5 bases, and 8 bases lay between the germline ends. The CDR3 sequence is 11 residues long. Germline CDR1 and CDR2: SNHLY and FYNNEI. The CDR3 reads CASNLGETQYF. CDR3 nucleotide sequence: TGTGCCAGCAATCTTGGGGAGACCCAGTACTTC.

The chain has TRBV6-5 and TRBJ1-1; no clear D. The CDR3 length is 14 residues. Germline CDR1 reads MNHEY; CDR2 reads SVGAGI. V lost 8 bases, J lost 1 base, and 14 bases lay in between. The CDR3 here is CASHPDTRNTEAFF. DNA of the CDR3: TGTGCCAGCCATCCTGACACACGGAACACTGAAGCTTTCTTT.

This chain links TRBV11-2 with TRBJ2-1, with a possible D match to TRBD2 (6 bases). The germline CDR1 and CDR2 sequences are SGHAT and FQNNGV. The CDR3 is made up of 14 amino acids. V was trimmed by 5 bases and J by 9 bases, leaving 17 bases between them. The CDR3 spells CASSPLAGWSEQFF. The DNA for the CDR3 is TGTGCCAGCAGCCCTCTCGCGGGATGGAGTGAGCAGTTCTTC.

The chain employs TRBV9 and TRBJ1-4; TRBD1 agrees at 11 bases. From germline, CDR1 is SGDLS and CDR2 YYNGEE. The CDR3 contains 16 residues. V was clipped by 4 bases and J by 7 bases; unmatched bases: 9. CDR3 amino acids: CASSSTRTGGFEKLFF. As DNA, the CDR3 is TGTGCCAGCAGCTCCACAAGGACAGGGGGCTTTGAAAAACTGTTTTTT. Variable domain in full (rest from reference TRBV9 and TRBJ1-4): DSGVTQTPKHLITATGQRVTLRCSPRSGDLSVYWYQQSLDQGLQFLIQYYNGEERAKGNILERFSAQQFPDLHSELNLSSLELGDSALYFCASSSTRTGGFEKLFFGSGTQLSVL.

The chain uses TRBV4-2 and TRBJ1-6, with 8 bases aligning to TRBD1. Germline CDR1 is LGHNA and CDR2 is YNFKEQ. V was pared by 4 bases and J by 7 bases, with 9 bases of the junction left unmatched. CDR3 length equals 16 residues. As DNA, the CDR3 is TGTGCCAGCAGCCGCGGTCGAGGACAGGGAAATTCACCCCTCCACTTT. This gives the protein CASSRGRGQGNSPLHF.

The genes are TRBV2 and TRBJ2-5, with D possibly matching TRBD2 (6 bases). V gave up 4 bases and J gave up 5 bases, with 11 bases separating them. Looked up from germline, CDR1 is SNHLY and CDR2 is FYNNEI. The CDR3 length is 13 residues. The CDR3 nucleotides are TGTGCCAGCAGTGGGTCGGGGAGGGAGACCCAGTACTTC. This sequence encodes CASSGSGRETQYF.

The rearrangement uses TRBV7-3 and TRBJ1-1, with a weak D call TRBD1 (6 bases). The germline gives CDR1 SGHTA, CDR2 FQGTGA. This CDR3 contains 15 residues. V was clipped by 1 base and J by 5 bases, with 14 bases between them. CDR3 in amino acids: CASSLMAGGGTEAFF. The DNA for the CDR3 is TGTGCCAGCAGCTTAATGGCAGGAGGGGGGACTGAAGCTTTCTTT.

CDR3 sequence (DNA): TGTGCCAGCTTGGAGATTCGCACAGATACGCAGTATTTT. Protein product: CASLEIRTDTQYF. The chain combines TRBV2 with TRBJ2-3; D gene uncertain. The ends were cut back, 8 bases at V and 1 base at J, with 10 bases in the middle. The germline V gene encodes CDR1 SNHLY and CDR2 FYNNEI. The CDR3 is made up of 13 amino acids.

The CDR3 region is CASRTRGYTGELFF. CDR3 nucleotide sequence: TGTGCCAGCAGAACTAGGGGGTACACCGGGGAGCTGTTTTTT. The rearrangement joins TRBV2 to TRBJ2-2; D is possibly TRBD1 (6 bases). Germline lookup yields CDR1 SNHLY and CDR2 FYNNEI. The CDR3 has 14 residues. V lost 6 bases to trimming and J lost 3 bases, with 11 bases between them. Drawing the rest from reference TRBV2 and TRBJ2-2, the complete variable domain is EPEVTQTPSHQVTQMGQEVILRCVPISNHLYFYWYRQILGQKVEFLVSFYNNEISEKSEIFDDQFSVERPDGSNFTLKIRSTKLEDSAMYFCASRTRGYTGELFFGEGSRLTVL.

The chain is built from TRBV7-8 and TRBJ2-2; D might be TRBD1 or TRBD2, each matching 5 bases. V lost 7 bases and J 6 bases, leaving 24 bases between the germline ends. Germline V gene data show CDR1 as SGHVS and CDR2 as FQNEAQ. This CDR3 spans 17 amino acids. In nucleotides, the CDR3 is TGTGCCAGCAAAAAAACCCGGGACCTCTATTTACCCGGGGAGCTGTTTTTT. Translated, it gives CASKKTRDLYLPGELFF.